The 14 T cell receptor beta chains reported below all come from one sample, sequenced in a study of T cells after yellow fever vaccination. TCRdb reanalysed the 5' RACE reads using MiXCR and keeps one entry per CDR3 protein. The sample comprises 350,000 or so distinct CDR3 sequences, around 8.1% of which are singletons, and approximately 15% rests with the top ten. The sequenced sample was PBMCs, obtained about 49 days after the first yellow fever vaccination. These receptors originate from a man aged 18 to 29 who received the YFV17D yellow fever vaccine.

This clonotype was seen a few times. The V and J genes are TRBV5-4 and TRBJ1-1, with a possible D match to TRBD1 (5 bases). There are 12 residues in the CDR3. Trimming took 7 bases from V and 11 from J, leaving 18 bases between them. Germline loops: CDR1 SGHNT, CDR2 YYREEE (reference sequence). The CDR3 loop is CASQAQGKEAFF. Written as DNA, the CDR3 is TGTGCCAGCCAAGCTCAGGGCAAGGAGGCTTTCTTT.

The chain has TRBV7-6 and TRBJ1-3, with unresolved D. The germline gives CDR1 SGHVS, CDR2 FNYEAQ. This CDR3 has 16 residues. Trimming left V 1 base short and J 0 bases short, with 10 bases between. The CDR3 bases are TGTGCCAGCAGCTTAGGGTGGGGATCCTCTGGAAACACCATATATTTT. Translated: CASSLGWGSSGNTIYF.

This clonotype was seen only a few times. This chain uses TRBV20-1 with TRBJ2-7, with 7 bases aligning to TRBD2. The CDR3 spans 14 residues. CDR1 and CDR2 from the germline V gene are DFQATT and SNEGSKA (reference sequence). V was clipped by 7 bases and J by 0 bases; unmatched bases: 9. This chain's CDR3 is CSVSFGGSSYEQYF. In DNA, the CDR3 is TGCAGTGTTTCTTTCGGGGGGAGCTCCTACGAGCAGTACTTC.

This clonotype was found many times. The rearrangement uses TRBV9 and TRBJ2-2; D remains ambiguous. CDR1 SGDLS and CDR2 YYNGEE come from the germline V gene. The V gene lost 2 bases and the J gene lost 2 bases, with 4 bases spanning the gap. The CDR3 has 13 residues. DNA for the CDR3: TGTGCCAGCAGCGTCGGTAACACCGGGGAGCTGTTTTTT. Amino acid sequence: CASSVGNTGELFF.

The V call is TRBV3-1, the J call TRBJ2-2, with D perhaps given as TRBD1 or TRBD2 (5 bases each). This CDR3 is 12 amino acids long. The germline CDR1 and CDR2 sequences are LGHDT and YNNKEL (reference sequence). Trimming shortened V by 6 bases and J by 6 bases, and 8 bases separated the two germline ends. The CDR3 here is CASRLGAGELFF. The CDR3 nucleotides are TGTGCCAGCAGACTGGGGGCCGGGGAGCTGTTTTTT.

The gene calls are TRBV4-1 and TRBJ2-1, with 8 bases identical to TRBD2. The CDR3 is 16 residues long. In germline, CDR1 is MGHRA, CDR2 YSYEKL. Trimming removed 1 base from V and 4 bases from J; junction bases left unmatched: 6. CDR3: CASSQAVAGFYNEQFF. DNA of the CDR3: TGCGCCAGCAGCCAAGCGGTAGCGGGGTTTTACAATGAGCAGTTCTTC.

Only a few counts were recorded for this clonotype. This chain joins TRBV7-2 and TRBJ2-5; 8 bases map to TRBD1. J was trimmed by 5 bases and V by 4 bases; bases with no gene match: 6. The CDR3 totals 14 residues. The germline V gene encodes CDR1 SGHTA and CDR2 FQGNSA. CDR3 in amino acids: CASSSPGGGETQYF. CDR3 bases: TGTGCCAGCAGCTCCCCAGGGGGCGGGGAGACCCAGTACTTC. Together with reference TRBV7-2 and TRBJ2-5, the CDR3 gives the full variable domain: GAGVSQSPSNKVTEKGKDVELRCDPISGHTALYWYRQSLGQGLEFLIYFQGNSAPDKSGLPSDRFSAERTGGSVSTLTIQRTQQEDSAVYLCASSSPGGGETQYFGPGTRLLVL.

This clonotype was recorded a few times. This chain links TRBV7-9 with TRBJ1-2, with D unresolved. Per the germline V gene, CDR1 is SEHNR and CDR2 is FQNEAQ (reference sequence). Trimming pared 5 bases from V and 6 bases from J, leaving 16 bases between. The CDR3 sequence is 14 residues long. The CDR3 sequence is CASSPQNEENGYTF. CDR3 coding DNA: TGTGCCAGCAGCCCCCAGAACGAGGAGAATGGCTACACCTTC. The full variable domain, in which reference TRBV7-9 and TRBJ1-2 provide the parts outside the CDR3, is DTGVSQNPRHKITKRGQNVTFRCDPISEHNRLYWYRQTLGQGPEFLTYFQNEAQLEKSRLLSDRFSAERPKGSFSTLEIQRTEQGDSAMYLCASSPQNEENGYTFGSGTRLTVV.

V is TRBV5-1 and J is TRBJ2-1; possibly TRBD1 for D (6 bases). This CDR3 region has 12 residues. Per the germline V gene, CDR1 is SGHRS and CDR2 is YFSETQ. Trimming cost V 4 bases and J 7 bases, with 9 bases left between them. This CDR3 is CASSPDRNEQFF. DNA of the CDR3: TGCGCCAGCAGCCCGGACAGAAATGAGCAGTTCTTC.

The chain carries TRBV20-1 and TRBJ2-1; 9 positions match TRBD2. The J segment lost 4 bases and the V segment lost 5 bases, leaving 12 bases of the junction unmatched. The V gene's germline CDR1 is DFQATT and CDR2 SNEGSKA (reference sequence). The CDR3 has 16 amino acids. CDR3 residues: CSALSGGQDMYNEQFF. The CDR3 DNA sequence: TGCAGTGCTCTGAGCGGGGGGCAAGATATGTACAATGAGCAGTTCTTC.

This clonotype was found a few times. The chain employs TRBV12-3 or TRBV12-4 and TRBJ2-5; 8 nucleotides align to TRBD2. The CDR3 is 15 amino acids. Losses at the gene ends were 3 bases for V and 7 bases for J; bases not matched to a gene: 10. The CDR3 sequence: CASSFTRGGRGTQYF. The CDR3 coding sequence is TGTGCCAGCAGTTTTACTCGGGGGGGCCGGGGGACCCAGTACTTC.

This clonotype was recorded at least ten times. The genes are TRBV7-2 and TRBJ1-1, with TRBD1 matching over 8 bases. CDR1 SGHTA and CDR2 FQGNSA come from the germline V gene. V lost 5 bases to trimming and J lost 3 bases; unmatched junction nucleotides: 5. The CDR3 sequence is 14 residues long. The CDR3 DNA is TGTGCCAGCAGCCTAGGACAGGGCTACACTGAAGCTTTCTTT. This gives the protein CASSLGQGYTEAFF.

This clonotype has just a few counts. The V gene is TRBV18, the J gene TRBJ2-7; TRBD1 agrees at 9 bases. Germline CDR1 reads KGHSH; CDR2 reads LQKENI. J lost 3 bases, V lost 7 bases, and 7 bases had no gene match. This CDR3 spans 14 amino acids. The CDR3 DNA sequence: TGTGCCAGCTGGCCGGGACAGGGCTTCTACGAGCAGTACTTC. It translates to CASWPGQGFYEQYF.

The rearrangement uses TRBV5-1 and TRBJ2-3, with D possibly being TRBD1 or TRBD2 (5 bases each). CDR3 length: 13 amino acids. Germline V CDR1 and CDR2: SGHRS, YFSETQ. The V end was cut by 3 bases, the J end by 2 bases, with 7 bases between. The CDR3 DNA is TGCGCCAGCAGCTGGGACCCCACAGATACGCAGTATTTT. It is translated as CASSWDPTDTQYF.